Described below is a single T cell receptor beta chain sequence and its context. The antigen is unknown. The data were taken from a study of cytotoxic CD8 clonotypes in ibrutinib-treated CLL. Whole-study context: IGHV unmutated about 17; relapsed/refractory about a dozen; treatment-naive some 16. It was after a median about 11 months of treatment, range 6 to 36, that response samples were taken.

Study-wide findings and caveats: Clonotypes that were public were uncommon, and they contracted or stayed stable on treatment.

The CDR3 contains 14 residues. Germline values: CDR1 SGHVS, CDR2 FQNEAQ. Trimming removed 5 bases from V and 1 base from J, with 11 bases in between. With sequencing, the targeted depth ranged from 1 in 200,000 to 1 in 1 million T cells. Method: immunoSEQ multiplex PCR; TCRdb's copy keeps in-frame clones and lacks some. Of roughly 150,000 clones in the sample, roughly four fifths are singletons; the top ten hold 4.6%. The receptor was derived from a human donor with chronic lymphocytic leukemia. The specimen comprised PBMCs, sampled after 24 months of ibrutinib treatment. V and J are TRBV7-8 and TRBJ1-1, with unresolved D. The chain's CDR3 is CASSPSWSNTEAFF. The DNA of the CDR3 is TGTGCCAGCAGCCCCTCGTGGTCGAACACTGAAGCTTTCTTT.